This TCR beta chain was captured by sequencing in a study of OX40 agonist ivuxolimab in advanced cancers. At the level of the study: Given to patients was ivuxolimab, an agonistic anti-OX40 (CD134) antibody.

Cycle 7 day 1, cycle 4 day 1, and baseline were the timepoints at which blood was sampled. Trimming took 7 bases from V and 7 from J, leaving 10 bases between them. Germline V gene sequence: CDR1 DFQATT, CDR2 SNEGSKA (reference sequence). There are 10 residues in the CDR3. Repertoires were generated with immunoSEQ multiplex PCR, while TCRdb's copy carries only in-frame clones and drops some. Of about 110,000 clones listed, more than 85% are singletons. This chain links TRBV20-1 with TRBJ1-2; D gene uncertain. The specimen comprised CD4+ or CD8+ T cells sorted from blood, sampled in a trial of the OX40 agonist ivuxolimab. The receptor's source is an adult with an advanced solid tumor such as melanoma, head and neck, liver or kidney cancer. The CDR3 sequence: CSVGEGGYTF. The CDR3 coding sequence is TGCAGTGTTGGGGAAGGTGGCTACACCTTC.